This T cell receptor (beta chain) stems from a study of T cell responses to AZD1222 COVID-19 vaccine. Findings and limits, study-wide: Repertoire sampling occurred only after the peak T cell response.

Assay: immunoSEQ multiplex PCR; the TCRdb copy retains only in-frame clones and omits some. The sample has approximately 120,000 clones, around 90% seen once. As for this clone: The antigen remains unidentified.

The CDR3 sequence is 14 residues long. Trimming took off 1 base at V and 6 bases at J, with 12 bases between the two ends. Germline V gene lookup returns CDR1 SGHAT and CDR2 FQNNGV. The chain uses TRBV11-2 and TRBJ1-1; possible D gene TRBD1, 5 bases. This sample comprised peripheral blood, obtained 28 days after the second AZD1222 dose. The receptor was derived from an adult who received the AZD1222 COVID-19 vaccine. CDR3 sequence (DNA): TGTGCCAGCAGCTTAGCAGGGTCGGTAGCTGAAGCTTTCTTT. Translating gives CASSLAGSVAEAFF. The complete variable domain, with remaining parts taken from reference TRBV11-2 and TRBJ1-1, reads EAGVAQSPRYKIIEKRQSVAFWCNPISGHATLYWYQQILGQGPKLLIQFQNNGVVDDSQLPKDRFSAERLKGVDSTLKIQPAKLEDSAVYLCASSLAGSVAEAFFGQGTRLTVV.